This section outlines one TCR beta chain sequence together with its context. The antigen is unknown. Researchers divided each subset's genomic DNA evenly across several immunoSEQ plates. Clones were read by immunoSEQ multiplex PCR, and TCRdb kept only the in-frame ones, dropping some. The data show millions of clones, roughly 94% seen once. The data were obtained in a study of shared clonotypes between healthy human individuals. The CDR3 consists of 13 residues. Germline lookup yields CDR1 SQVTM and CDR2 ANQGSEA. J lost 5 bases, V lost 6 bases, and 5 bases had no gene match. Points from the study as a whole: Larger estimated richness was generally seen in naive subsets than in memory subsets. Some clonotypes were shared by all four sorted-subset donors, while others were not shared. The non-shared ones had lower generation probabilities than the shared ones.

The chain combines TRBV29-1 with TRBJ2-1; 9 nucleotides align to TRBD2. Input material: naive CD4+ T cells sorted from blood. Subset of the sample: CD45RA+ positively selected. This receptor was identified in a man in his late teens or twenties in good health. The DNA for the CDR3 is TGCAGCGTCGCGGGGGGGCAAAACAATGAGCAGTTCTTC. This encodes CSVAGGQNNEQFF.